The sequence of this TCR beta chain was determined in a study of vaccination effects on CD4 cells after COVID-19. Pools of viral peptides were used by the ViraFEST assay to expand antigen-specific CD4+ T cells ahead of sequencing. At the end of roughly ten days of culture, CD4+ T cells were isolated. No vaccinee had earlier SARS-CoV-2 infection, and nucleocapsid antibodies were negative. A density of fewer than 2.5 million PBMC per well was used; these cells were cultured with approximately 9.1 IU/ml IL-2 and about 9.4 ug/ml peptides. Measured with immunoSEQ multiplex PCR; TCRdb has only the in-frame clones, and not every one. Altogether approximately 30,000 clones are present, more than 70% being singletons, with the ten largest covering about 30%. On this clone itself: Its antigen is not known.

Germline V lookup: CDR1 SGHVS, CDR2 FQNEAQ. CDR3 size: 14 residues. With 6 bases removed from V and 8 bases from J, the gap between germline ends came to 16 bases. V is TRBV7-8 and J is TRBJ1-4, with D possibly TRBD1 on 5 matching bases. The sequences come from CD4+ T cells from PBMCs cultured with SARS-CoV-2 spike peptides, collected before COVID-19 vaccination. The TCR originated in a human donor who received a COVID-19 vaccine. CDR3 coding DNA: TGTGCCAGCAGTCTTTATTCCGGGGGGGAAAAACTGTTTTTT. Translating it yields CASSLYSGGEKLFF.